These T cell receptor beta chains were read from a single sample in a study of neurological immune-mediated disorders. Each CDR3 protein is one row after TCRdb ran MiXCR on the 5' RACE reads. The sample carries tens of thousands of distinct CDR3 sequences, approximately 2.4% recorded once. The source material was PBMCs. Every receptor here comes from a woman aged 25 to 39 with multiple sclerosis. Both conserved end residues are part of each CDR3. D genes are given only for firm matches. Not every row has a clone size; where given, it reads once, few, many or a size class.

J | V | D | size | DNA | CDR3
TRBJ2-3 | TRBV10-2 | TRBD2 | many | TGCGCCAGCAGTGAGTCTCCTCCGGGACTAGTCAACACAGATACGCAGTATTTT | CASSESPPGLVNTDTQYF
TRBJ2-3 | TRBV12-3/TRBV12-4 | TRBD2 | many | TGTGCCAGCACGGGGACTAGCGGGAGAGGCGGAACAGATACGCAGTATTTT | CASTGTSGRGGTDTQYF
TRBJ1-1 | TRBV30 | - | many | TGTGCCTGGAGCAAACAGGAGAACACTGAAGCTTTCTTT | CAWSKQENTEAFF
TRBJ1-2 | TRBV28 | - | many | TGTGCCAGCAGTTTGGTCGGCGGATCTAACTATGGCTACACCTTC | CASSLVGGSNYGYTF
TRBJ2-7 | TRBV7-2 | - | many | TGTGCCAGCAGGCGTTCGGGGTACTCCTACGAGCAGTACTTC | CASRRSGYSYEQYF
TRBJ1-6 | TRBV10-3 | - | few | TGTGCCCACGCAGAGGTGTCGAATTCAACCCTCAACTTT | CAHAEVSNSTLNF
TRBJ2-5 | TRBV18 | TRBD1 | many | TGTGCCAGCTCATCCGGGACAGGCCAAGAGACCCAGTACTTC | CASSSGTGQETQYF
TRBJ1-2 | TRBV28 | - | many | TGTGCCAGCAGCTGGAGGGGAGACTATGGCTACACCTTC | CASSWRGDYGYTF
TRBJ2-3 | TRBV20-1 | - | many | TGCAGTGCTAGAGATTTCACTAGGAGGATGGCAGATACGCAGTATTTT | CSARDFTRRMADTQYF
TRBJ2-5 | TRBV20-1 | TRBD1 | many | TGCAGTGCTAGAGACAGGGGGTGGGGAGAGACCCAGTACTTC | CSARDRGWGETQYF
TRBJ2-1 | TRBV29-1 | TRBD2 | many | TGCAGCGTTGTAGGCGCGGGACTAGCGAACAATGAGCAGTTCTTC | CSVVGAGLANNEQFF
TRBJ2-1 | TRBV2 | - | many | TGTGCCAGCAGTGAGGGCCTGTCCTACAATGAGCAGTTCTTC | CASSEGLSYNEQFF
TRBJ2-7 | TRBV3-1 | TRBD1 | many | TGTGCCAGCAGCCAAGTCGACAGGGGCTACGAGCAGTACTTC | CASSQVDRGYEQYF
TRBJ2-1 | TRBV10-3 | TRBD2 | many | TGTGCCATCAACGGGCCGACTAGCGGGAGGGCCGGGCAGTTCTTC | CAINGPTSGRAGQFF
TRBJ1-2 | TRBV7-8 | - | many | TGTGCCAGCAGCTTAGCGCGGCGGACAGCCTATGGCTACACCTTC | CASSLARRTAYGYTF
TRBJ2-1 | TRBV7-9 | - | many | TGTGCCAGCAGCTTACCGGCGGACGCCTACAATGAGCAGTTCTTC | CASSLPADAYNEQFF
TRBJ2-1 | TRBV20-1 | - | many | TGCAGTGCTTCTACGTTGAATGAGCAGTTCTTC | CSASTLNEQFF
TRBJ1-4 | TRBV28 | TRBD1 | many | TGTGCCAGCAGTTTAAATAGGGGGCCTATAAATGAAAAACTGTTTTTT | CASSLNRGPINEKLFF
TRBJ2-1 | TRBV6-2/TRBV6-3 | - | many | TGTGCCCCCAAAAACTTGGAGGGAGTGGTCTACAATGAGCAGTTCTTC | CAPKNLEGVVYNEQFF
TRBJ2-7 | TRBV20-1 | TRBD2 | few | TGCAGTGCTAGGACTAGCGGGGGGTTCTACGAGCAGTACTTC | CSARTSGGFYEQYF
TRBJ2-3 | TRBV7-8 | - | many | TGTGCCAGCAGCTTAGTAGCCGGGTCAGGCACAGATACGCAGTATTTT | CASSLVAGSGTDTQYF
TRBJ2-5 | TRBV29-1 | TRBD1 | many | TGCAGCGTTGAGGCTAGGGACAGGGGGGAGACCCAGTACTTC | CSVEARDRGETQYF
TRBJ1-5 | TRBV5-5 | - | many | TGTGCCAGCAGCTTATTGTTCTCCCTATATCAGCCCCAGCATTTT | CASSLLFSLYQPQHF
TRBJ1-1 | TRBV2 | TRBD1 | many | TGTGCCAGCAGTGCCGGGACAGGGGGCACTGAAGCTTTCTTT | CASSAGTGGTEAFF
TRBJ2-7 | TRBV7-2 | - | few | TGTGCCAGCAGCTTGGACTTCTCCTACGAGCAGTACTTC | CASSLDFSYEQYF
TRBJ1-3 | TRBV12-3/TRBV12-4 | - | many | TGTGCCAGCAGCCCTAGGGGAGCTGGAAACACCATATATTTT | CASSPRGAGNTIYF
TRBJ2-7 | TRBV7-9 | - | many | TGTGCCAGCAGCTCAATTCCGGGGTCGTCCAGCTACGAGCAGTACTTC | CASSSIPGSSSYEQYF
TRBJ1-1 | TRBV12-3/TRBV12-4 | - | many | TGTGCCAGCAGCTCCGGGGGGCGAGGGACTGAAGCTTTCTTT | CASSSGGRGTEAFF
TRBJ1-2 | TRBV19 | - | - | TGTGCCAGTAGTATTATTCAGGGGAAAAGCTATGGCTACACCTTC | CASSIIQGKSYGYTF
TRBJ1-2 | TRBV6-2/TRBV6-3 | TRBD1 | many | TGTGCCAGCAGAAACCATCGGACAGGGGGCAATGGCTACACCTTC | CASRNHRTGGNGYTF
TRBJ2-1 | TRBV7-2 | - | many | TGTGCCAGCAGCTTAGTCTCCTACAATGAGCAGTTCTTC | CASSLVSYNEQFF
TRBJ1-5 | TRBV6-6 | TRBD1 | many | TGTGCCAGCAGGCCGGGACAGATAGATAGCAATCAGCCCCAGCATTTT | CASRPGQIDSNQPQHF
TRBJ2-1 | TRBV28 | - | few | TGTGCCAGCAGTTTATCTGTGGGGAGCTCCTACAATGAGCAGTTCTTC | CASSLSVGSSYNEQFF
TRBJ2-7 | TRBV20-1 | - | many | TGCAGTGCTAGAGATGTCAGGGGCCCCAACTACGAGCAGTACTTC | CSARDVRGPNYEQYF
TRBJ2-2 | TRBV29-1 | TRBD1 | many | TGCAGCGTTGGGCGACAGGGGGAAAACACCGGGGAGCTGTTTTTT | CSVGRQGENTGELFF
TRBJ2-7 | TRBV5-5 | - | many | TGTGCCAGCAGCTTTTCGGAGGGGGCCTACGAGCAGTACTTC | CASSFSEGAYEQYF
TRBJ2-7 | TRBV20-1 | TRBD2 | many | TGCAGTGCTAGAGAATTGACTAGCGGGGCCTATCCCTACGAGCAGTACTTC | CSARELTSGAYPYEQYF
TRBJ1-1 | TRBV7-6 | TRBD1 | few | TGTGCCAGCAGTTACAGACAGGGGCCCTCGAACACTGAAGCTTTCTTT | CASSYRQGPSNTEAFF
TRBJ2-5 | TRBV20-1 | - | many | TGCAGTGCTAGAGACCTATCCGCCGGGGGCATGGGGGAGACCCAGTACTTC | CSARDLSAGGMGETQYF
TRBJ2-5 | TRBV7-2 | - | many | TGTGCCAGCAGCTTATCCTCTAGTGCAACCCAGTACTTC | CASSLSSSATQYF